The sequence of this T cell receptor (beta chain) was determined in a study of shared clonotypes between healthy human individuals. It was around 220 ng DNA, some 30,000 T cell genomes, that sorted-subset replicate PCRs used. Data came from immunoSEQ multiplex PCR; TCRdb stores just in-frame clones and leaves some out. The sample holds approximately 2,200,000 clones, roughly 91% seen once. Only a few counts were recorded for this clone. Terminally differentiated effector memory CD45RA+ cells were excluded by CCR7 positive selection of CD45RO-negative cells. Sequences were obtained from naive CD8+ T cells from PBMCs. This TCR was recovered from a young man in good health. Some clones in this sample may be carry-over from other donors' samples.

CDR3 amino acids: CASGWEAFF. In DNA form, the CDR3 reads TGTGCCAGCGGGTGGGAAGCTTTCTTT. The rearrangement joins TRBV6-6 to TRBJ1-1; no clear D gene. CDR1 and CDR2 from the germline V gene are MNHNY and SVGAGI (reference sequence). The CDR3 runs 9 residues. V was shortened by 8 bases and J by 8 bases, with 6 bases between the two germline ends.